Below, 17 T cell receptor beta chains from the same sample are listed, as sequenced in a study of beta chain features in type 1 diabetes. Isolated RNA was reverse transcribed in full, so expressed TCRB transcripts were sequenced. Assay: immunoSEQ multiplex PCR; the TCRdb copy retains only in-frame clones and omits some. In the table there are 300,000 to 400,000 clones, roughly 12% of which are singletons. Sequences were obtained from naive CD4+ T cells from blood. Receptor source: a man younger than 35 in good health.

The rearrangement uses TRBV28 and TRBJ2-1, with a weak D call TRBD1 (6 bases). V was clipped by 6 bases and J by 2 bases, with 14 bases between them. This CDR3 contains 15 residues. The V gene's germline CDR1 is MDHEN and CDR2 SYDVKM. As DNA, the CDR3 is TGTGCCAGCAGATCCGGGGACACGGCCTACAATGAGCAGTTCTTC. This gives the protein CASRSGDTAYNEQFF.

The chain recombines TRBV4-2 with TRBJ2-2; TRBD1 aligns across 10 bases. Looked up from germline, CDR1 is LGHNA and CDR2 is YNFKEQ. Trimming cost V 3 bases and J 7 bases; bases outside gene matches: 8. This CDR3 spans 16 amino acids. The CDR3 DNA sequence: TGTGCCAGCAGCCAGGATCCGGGACAGGGGTTCGGGGAGCTGTTTTTT. This translates into CASSQDPGQGFGELFF.

The chain is built from TRBV19 and TRBJ1-6; tentatively, D is TRBD1 (6 bases). Per the germline V gene, CDR1 is LNHDA and CDR2 is SQIVND (reference sequence). The CDR3 length is 14 residues. Trimming shortened V by 3 bases and J by 5 bases, and 8 bases separated the two germline ends. CDR3 DNA: TGTGCCAGTAGTATGAGGGGGAATAATTCACCCCTCCACTTT. Translation gives CASSMRGNNSPLHF.

V is TRBV5-1 and J is TRBJ2-3, with 8 bases lining up with TRBD1. V gave up 0 bases and J gave up 3 bases; unmatched junction bases: 3. CDR3 length equals 15 residues. Germline loops: CDR1 SGHRS, CDR2 YFSETQ. The CDR3 nucleotides are TGCGCCAGCAGCTTGGAGGACAGGGTAACAGATACGCAGTATTTT. The encoded protein is CASSLEDRVTDTQYF.

The chain joins TRBV27 to TRBJ1-2, with a possible D match to TRBD1 (6 bases). Trimming left V 0 bases short and J 8 bases short, with 13 bases between. The CDR3 sequence is 14 residues long. Germline CDR1 MNHEY, CDR2 SMNVEV (reference sequence). CDR3 nucleotide sequence: TGTGCCAGCAGTTTATCGGTAGCGGGGGCCGGCTACACCTTC. The encoded protein is CASSLSVAGAGYTF.

V is TRBV5-4 and J is TRBJ1-4; D not certain. The V gene lost 0 bases and the J gene lost 7 bases, with 22 bases spanning the gap. Germline V gene lookup returns CDR1 SGHNT and CDR2 YYREEE (reference sequence). The CDR3 is made up of 18 amino acids. This CDR3 is CASSLGVGSLRVGEKLFF. The DNA of the CDR3 is TGTGCCAGCAGCTTGGGGGTCGGTTCGCTCCGGGTGGGTGAAAAACTGTTTTTT.

This clone was detected a few times. This chain links TRBV30 with TRBJ2-1; 9 bases align to TRBD1. V lost 4 bases and J lost 6; bases outside the gene matches: 7. CDR1 is GTSNPN, CDR2 SVGIG, per germline (reference sequence). The CDR3 has 14 amino acids. The CDR3 coding sequence is TGTGCCTGGAATGACAGGGGGTTCGGCAATGAGCAGTTCTTC. It encodes CAWNDRGFGNEQFF.

The CDR3 spells CAWSAGGVTEAFF. As DNA, the CDR3 is TGTGCCTGGAGCGCAGGGGGCGTCACTGAAGCTTTCTTT. This chain uses TRBV30 with TRBJ1-1, with 8 bases fitting TRBD1. CDR1 and CDR2 from the germline V gene are GTSNPN and SVGIG (reference sequence). This CDR3 is 13 amino acids long. V dropped 3 bases and J dropped 4; count of bases not matched to a gene: 4.

This clone was counted only a few times. For the CDR3, the DNA is TGTGCCAGCCTCGGGGGACTAGCCACAGATACGCAGTATTTT. Residues: CASLGGLATDTQYF. The rearrangement joins TRBV7-2 to TRBJ2-3; 9 nucleotides match TRBD2. This CDR3 comprises 14 residues. Germline V gene sequence: CDR1 SGHTA, CDR2 FQGNSA. With V trimmed by 8 bases and J by 2 bases, 5 bases remained unmatched.

This chain uses TRBV28 with TRBJ2-7; 8 bases line up with TRBD2. The CDR3 runs to 14 residues. Germline V gene data show CDR1 as MDHEN and CDR2 as SYDVKM. The trim removed 1 base at V and 2 bases at J, leaving 1 base unmatched. The CDR3 is CASSLSGRAYEQYF. The DNA for the CDR3 is TGTGCCAGCAGTTTATCCGGGAGGGCCTACGAGCAGTACTTC.

This clone was seen more than once but under ten times. DNA for the CDR3: TGTGCCAGCAGCGACCGTACTAGGACAGATACGCAGTATTTT. Translating gives CASSDRTRTDTQYF. This chain uses TRBV2 with TRBJ2-3, with D perhaps matching TRBD2 (5 bases). Germline loops: CDR1 SNHLY, CDR2 FYNNEI. The CDR3 totals 14 residues. V gave up 6 bases and J gave up 3 bases, with 13 bases separating them.

This chain uses TRBV2 with TRBJ2-7; TRBD1 agrees at 8 bases. V shed 6 bases and J 6 bases; nucleotides not matched to a gene: 13. CDR3 length: 15 amino acids. Germline V gene data show CDR1 as SNHLY and CDR2 as FYNNEI. CDR3 loop: CASRGTGQGIGEQYF. The CDR3 DNA reads as TGTGCCAGCAGGGGGACAGGACAAGGGATCGGCGAGCAGTACTTC.

The chain links TRBV9 to TRBJ2-3; maybe TRBD2 (6 bases). Trimming removed 0 bases from V and 1 base from J, with 12 bases in between. This CDR3 region has 16 residues. CDR1 is SGDLS and CDR2 is YYNGEE in the germline V gene. This CDR3 is CASSVGGGDRTDTQYF. The CDR3 bases are TGTGCCAGCAGCGTAGGGGGCGGGGATCGCACAGATACGCAGTATTTT.

This clone has just a few counts. This chain links TRBV18 with TRBJ2-3; 9 bases align to TRBD1. The CDR3 covers 16 residues. The ends lost 2 bases at V and 1 base at J; junction bases unmatched: 4. Germline V gene data show CDR1 as KGHSH and CDR2 as LQKENI. The CDR3 sequence: CASSPTRTGGTDTQYF. The CDR3, as DNA: TGTGCCAGCTCACCAACCCGGACAGGGGGCACAGATACGCAGTATTTT.

This clone occurred a few times. The V call is TRBV6-1, the J call TRBJ2-7, with TRBD1 matching 9 bases. Germline CDR1 is MNHNS and CDR2 is SASEGT. V was pared by 5 bases and J by 3 bases, with 2 bases of the junction left unmatched. This CDR3 spans 13 amino acids. CDR3 bases: TGTGCCAGCAGTCGGACAGGGGTCTACGAGCAGTACTTC. It is translated as CASSRTGVYEQYF.

This clone was detected only a few times. V gene TRBV30 combines with J gene TRBJ1-1; D uncertain. This CDR3 has 14 amino acids. Germline V lookup: CDR1 GTSNPN, CDR2 SVGIG (reference sequence). Trimming took 0 bases from V and 0 from J, leaving 8 bases between them. CDR3 sequence reads: CAWSVRRVNTEAFF. CDR3 nucleotide sequence: TGTGCCTGGAGTGTACGACGGGTGAACACTGAAGCTTTCTTT.

This sequence joins TRBV6-1 and TRBJ1-5; 9 nucleotides match TRBD1. Germline V gene sequence: CDR1 MNHNS, CDR2 SASEGT. After removal of 4 bases from V and 6 bases from J, the junction contained 10 bases not matched to a gene. This CDR3 has 16 amino acids. The CDR3 here is CASSAGGQGGSQPQHF. The CDR3 bases are TGTGCCAGCAGTGCAGGGGGACAGGGAGGTAGTCAGCCCCAGCATTTT.